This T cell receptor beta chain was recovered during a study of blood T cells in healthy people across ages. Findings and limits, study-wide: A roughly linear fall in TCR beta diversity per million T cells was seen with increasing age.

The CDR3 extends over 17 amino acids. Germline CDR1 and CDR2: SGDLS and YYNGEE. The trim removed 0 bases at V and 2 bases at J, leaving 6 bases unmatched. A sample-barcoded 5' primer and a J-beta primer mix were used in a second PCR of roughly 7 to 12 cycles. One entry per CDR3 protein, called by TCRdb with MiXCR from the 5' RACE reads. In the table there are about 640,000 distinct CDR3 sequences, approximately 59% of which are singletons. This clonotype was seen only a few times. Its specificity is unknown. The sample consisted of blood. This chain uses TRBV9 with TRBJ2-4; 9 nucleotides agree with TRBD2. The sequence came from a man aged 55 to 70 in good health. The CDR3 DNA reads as TGTGCCAGCAGCGTAGCCGGCAGCGGGGGGACCAAAAACATTCAGTACTTC. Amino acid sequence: CASSVAGSGGTKNIQYF.